Here is one TCR beta chain with its context. Its antigen is not known. CDR3 length equals 15 residues. Germline V gives CDR1 LGHDT, CDR2 YNNKEL (reference sequence). The ends were cut back, 7 bases at V and 4 bases at J, with 14 bases in the middle. The data originate from a study of T cells after yellow fever vaccination. The study, taken as a whole, reports: After the booster, nearly 98% of CD4 and about 90% of CD8 primary-response clones were re-detected.

The 5'RACE template-switching step produced TCR cDNA and added a universal primer site and UMIs. TCRdb reprocessed the 5' RACE reads with MiXCR, giving one entry per CDR3 protein. The repertoire holds some 290,000 distinct CDR3 sequences, with about 10% as singletons. The specimen comprised CD4+ T cells sorted from PBMCs, sampled 45 days after the yellow fever booster vaccination. The chain combines TRBV3-1 with TRBJ2-6; possibly TRBD2 for D (6 bases). The source is a man between 18 and 29 years old who received the YFV17D yellow fever vaccine. As DNA, the CDR3 is TGTGCCAGCAACAAGGGCGCGGGAGGGGCCAACGTCCTGACTTTC. Translated: CASNKGAGGANVLTF.